The TCR beta chain under discussion was sequenced for a study of T cells expressing NK-cell markers. Notes on the study in general: The CD3+CD56-NKG2C+ fraction of several donors was also led by these clonotypes. There remained a lack of clarity about HCMV specificity of expanded NKG2C+ T cell clones.

TCRdb derives one entry per CDR3 protein from the 5' RACE reads, leaving out DNA. The table lists roughly 450,000 distinct CDR3 sequences. Comments on this clonotype: Its antigen remains unidentified.

Germline V gene data show CDR1 as SQVTM and CDR2 as ANQGSEA. This CDR3 has 16 amino acids. The sample comprised blood T cells: a sorted CD56 or NKG2C T cell subset, CD4+ or CD8+ T cells, or bulk PBMC T cells (not recorded which). This chain joins TRBV29-1 and TRBJ2-3. The TCR originated in a woman aged 50 to 65 in good health. The CDR3 protein is CSVEDPGTTGADTQYF.